Given below is one T cell receptor beta chain in context. Antigen: not known. 5'RACE template switching with UMIs generated TCR beta cDNA. Following a re-call of the 5' RACE reads, TCRdb has one entry per CDR3 protein and lacks DNA. The listing records 90,000 to 130,000 distinct CDR3 sequences. This specimen comes from a study of T cells expressing NK-cell markers. Study summary: HCMV seropositivity characterized seven of the eight sequenced donors, and seronegativity one.

Study results and caveats: Several donors showed these clonotypes also leading the CD3+CD56-NKG2C+ fraction. Six donors carried dominant NKG2C+ clonotypes that made up roughly 1.0-8% of their CD8+ T cells.

The CDR3 extends over 16 amino acids. The germline gives CDR1 DFQATT, CDR2 SNEGSKA (reference sequence). Sequenced material: blood T cells: a sorted CD56 or NKG2C T cell subset, CD4+ or CD8+ T cells, or bulk PBMC T cells (not recorded which). The clonotype was recovered from a woman aged 18 to 75 in good health. The chain recombines TRBV20-1 with TRBJ2-3; the TCRdb call, TRBD2, lacks DNA for checking. The CDR3: CSARGPPGGTTDTQYF.